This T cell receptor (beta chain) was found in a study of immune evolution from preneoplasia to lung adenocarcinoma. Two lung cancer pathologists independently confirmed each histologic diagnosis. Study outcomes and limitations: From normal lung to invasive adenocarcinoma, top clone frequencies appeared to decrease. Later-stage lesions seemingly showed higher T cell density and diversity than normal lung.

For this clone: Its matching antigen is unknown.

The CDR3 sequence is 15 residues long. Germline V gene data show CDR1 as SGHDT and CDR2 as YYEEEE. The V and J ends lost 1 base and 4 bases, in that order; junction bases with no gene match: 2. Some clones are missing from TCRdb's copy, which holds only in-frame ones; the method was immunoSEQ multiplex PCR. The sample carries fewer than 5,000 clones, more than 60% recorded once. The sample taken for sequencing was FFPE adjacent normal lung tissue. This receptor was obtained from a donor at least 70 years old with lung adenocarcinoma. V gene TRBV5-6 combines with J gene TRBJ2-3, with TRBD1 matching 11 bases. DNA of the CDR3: TGTGCCAGCAGCTTGTGGGACAGGGGGGCAGATACGCAGTATTTT. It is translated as CASSLWDRGADTQYF.